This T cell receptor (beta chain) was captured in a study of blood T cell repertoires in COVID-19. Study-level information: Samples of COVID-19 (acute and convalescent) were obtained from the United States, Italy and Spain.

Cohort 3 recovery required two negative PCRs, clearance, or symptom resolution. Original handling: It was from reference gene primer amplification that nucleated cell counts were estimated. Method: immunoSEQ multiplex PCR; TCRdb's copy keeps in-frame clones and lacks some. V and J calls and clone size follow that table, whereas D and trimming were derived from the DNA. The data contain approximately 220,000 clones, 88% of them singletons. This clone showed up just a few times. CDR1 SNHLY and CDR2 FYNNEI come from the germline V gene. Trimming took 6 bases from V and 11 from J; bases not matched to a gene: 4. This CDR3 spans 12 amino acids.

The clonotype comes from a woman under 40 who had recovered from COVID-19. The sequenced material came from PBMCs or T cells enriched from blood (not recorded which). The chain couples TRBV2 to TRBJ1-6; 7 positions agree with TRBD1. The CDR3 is CASSAGQPPLHF. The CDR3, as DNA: TGTGCCAGCAGCGCGGGACAGCCACCCCTCCACTTT.